These 22 T cell receptor beta chains share one sample of origin, sequenced in a study of T cells in Graves' hyperthyroidism and ophthalmopathy. Researchers amplified the TCR beta CDR3 regions from RNA transcripts. The primer set for the first-round RT-PCR of the TCR CDR3 was HTBI. A single record per CDR3 protein comes from TCRdb applying MiXCR to the multiplex PCR reads. The sample contains approximately 510,000 distinct CDR3 sequences, less than 25% of which appear only once. The material sequenced was blood. Receptors were obtained from a young man with Graves' hyperthyroidism.

This clonotype was observed a few times. This sequence joins TRBV6-1 and TRBJ1-5, with D possibly TRBD1 on 6 matching bases. The CDR3 spans 15 residues. V lost 4 bases, J lost 4 bases, and 14 bases lay in between. Germline loops: CDR1 MNHNS, CDR2 SASEGT. The CDR3 region has the DNA TGTGCCAGCAGTGCCCCAGGGGATTGGAATCAGCCCCAGCATTTT. Its protein product is CASSAPGDWNQPQHF.

The chain is built from TRBV28 and TRBJ1-5; unclear D gene. The CDR3 covers 16 residues. Germline V lookup: CDR1 MDHEN, CDR2 SYDVKM. V lost 5 bases, J lost 4 bases, and 18 bases lay in between. The CDR3 loop is CASSLSGFPFNQPQHF. The CDR3 DNA is TGTGCCAGCAGTCTCTCGGGGTTTCCCTTTAATCAGCCCCAGCATTTT.

This clonotype was observed at least ten times. The chain joins TRBV29-1 to TRBJ2-5, with a tentative D call TRBD2 (6 bases). The CDR3 extends over 12 amino acids. The germline V gene has CDR1 SQVTM and CDR2 ANQGSEA. The DNA for the CDR3 is TGCAGTATAAGGGACTTCCAAGAGACCCAGTACTTC. Translating it yields CSIRDFQETQYF.

The genes are TRBV4-2 and TRBJ2-7, with TRBD2 matching over 14 bases. The CDR3 length is 16 residues. Germline V gene lookup returns CDR1 LGHNA and CDR2 YNFKEQ. The trim removed 3 bases at V and 2 bases at J, leaving 3 bases unmatched. This CDR3 is CASSHGLAGGPYEQYF. The CDR3 DNA reads as TGTGCCAGCAGCCACGGACTAGCGGGGGGTCCCTACGAGCAGTACTTC.

The CDR3 DNA sequence: TGTGCCAGCAGTGAATATAGGACGGAGCCCTACGAGCAGTACTTC. Encoded protein: CASSEYRTEPYEQYF. The chain couples TRBV6-1 to TRBJ2-7; D is ambiguous. In germline, CDR1 is MNHNS, CDR2 SASEGT. The CDR3 loop spans 15 amino acids. Between the trimmed V and J ends, which lost 2 bases and 2 bases, there was a span of 13 bases.

The gene calls are TRBV19 and TRBJ2-6; D gene unclear. There are 13 residues in the CDR3. CDR1 is LNHDA and CDR2 is SQIVND in the germline V gene (reference sequence). V lost 7 bases and J lost 1, with 5 bases in between. As DNA, the CDR3 is TGTGCCAGTAAAGAATCTGGGGCCAACGTCCTGACTTTC. This encodes CASKESGANVLTF.

J is TRBJ1-2 and V is TRBV6-4, with TRBD1 matching 7 bases. The CDR3 length is 12 residues. Looked up from germline, CDR1 is MRHNA and CDR2 is SNTAGT. Trimming cost V 8 bases and J 8 bases; bases outside gene matches: 8. The CDR3 protein is CASATGDGGYTF. The CDR3 DNA sequence: TGTGCCAGCGCTACAGGGGACGGCGGCTACACCTTC.

This clonotype was counted many times. The chain couples TRBV6-5 to TRBJ1-2, with D possibly TRBD1 on 6 matching bases. V was pared by 4 bases and J by 6 bases, with 9 bases between. CDR1 and CDR2 from the germline V gene are MNHEY and SVGAGI. The CDR3 contains 12 residues. The CDR3 DNA follows: TGTGCCAGCAGTTCCGCAGGGGATGGCTACACCTTC. The encoded protein is CASSSAGDGYTF.

V and J are TRBV6-5 and TRBJ2-5, with D possibly being TRBD2 (6 bases). Germline values: CDR1 MNHEY, CDR2 SVGAGI. This CDR3 is 14 amino acids long. With 6 bases removed from V and 7 bases from J, the gap between germline ends came to 18 bases. The CDR3 nucleotides read TGTGCCAGCAGATATATGGACTATGAGGGGACCCAGTACTTC. Amino acids: CASRYMDYEGTQYF.

This clonotype was seen repeatedly, ten times or more. The genes are TRBV7-2 and TRBJ1-5, with D possibly TRBD1 on 5 matching bases. With 5 bases removed from V and 5 bases from J, the gap between germline ends came to 16 bases. CDR1 SGHTA and CDR2 FQGNSA come from the germline V gene. The CDR3 loop spans 15 amino acids. The CDR3 sequence is CASSASSGPHQPQHF. The CDR3 nucleotides read TGTGCCAGCAGCGCGAGCTCGGGGCCGCATCAGCCCCAGCATTTT. Supplemented by reference TRBV7-2 and TRBJ1-5, the full variable domain reads GAGVSQSPSNKVTEKGKDVELRCDPISGHTALYWYRQSLGQGLEFLIYFQGNSAPDKSGLPSDRFSAERTGGSVSTLTIQRTQQEDSAVYLCASSASSGPHQPQHFGDGTRLSIL.

Concerning this clonotype itself: A read error may produce the germline difference seen at one junction end. V usage is TRBV30 and J usage is TRBJ1-2; D gene ambiguous. The germline CDR1 and CDR2 sequences are GTSNPN and SVGIG (reference sequence). The CDR3 is 12 residues long. The CDR3 sequence: CAWRLARPLLSF. For the CDR3, the DNA is TGTGCCTGGCGCTTAGCTAGGCCCCTATTGAGCTTC.

The chain uses TRBV28 and TRBJ2-5; D is possibly TRBD1 (6 bases). Trimming took 2 bases from V and 5 from J, leaving 12 bases between them. The CDR3 runs to 14 residues. Germline-derived CDR1 and CDR2 are MDHEN and SYDVKM. Here the CDR3 reads CASSLTGKWETQYF. The CDR3 bases are TGTGCCAGCAGTTTAACAGGGAAATGGGAGACCCAGTACTTC.

This clonotype occurred a few times. This sequence joins TRBV7-8 and TRBJ1-5; maybe TRBD1 (6 bases). The CDR3 runs to 14 residues. V was clipped by 6 bases and J by 1 base, with 10 bases between them. Germline V gene data show CDR1 as SGHVS and CDR2 as FQNEAQ. The CDR3 reads CASRDTGSNQPQHF. The CDR3 nucleotides read TGTGCCAGCAGGGACACAGGGAGCAATCAGCCCCAGCATTTT.

This clonotype has more than one count but fewer than ten. The chain recombines TRBV6-1 with TRBJ2-2; D may be TRBD1 (7 bases). The V gene's germline CDR1 is MNHNS and CDR2 SASEGT. The CDR3 loop spans 15 amino acids. The germline V and J ends were trimmed by 6 bases and 3 bases, with 14 bases remaining between them. The CDR3 coding sequence is TGTGCCAGCAGGCAACCCAGGGGGGACACCGGGGAGCTGTTTTTT. Amino acid sequence: CASRQPRGDTGELFF.

This clonotype was seen many times. This chain connects TRBV12-5 to TRBJ2-4, with D perhaps given as TRBD1 or TRBD2 (5 bases each). The V gene's germline CDR1 is LGHNT and CDR2 FRNRAP. V was cut by 6 bases and J by 4 bases, with 10 bases left in between. CDR3 length equals 13 residues. DNA for the CDR3: TGTGCTAGTGGGTCGGGACGGAAAAACATTCAGTACTTC. It is translated as CASGSGRKNIQYF.

The V gene is TRBV28, the J gene TRBJ1-2; D gene uncertain. The CDR3 spans 14 residues. V shed 2 bases and J shed 2 bases, with 9 bases lying between them. Germline CDR1 and CDR2: MDHEN and SYDVKM. CDR3 in DNA: TGTGCCAGCAGTTTAAATCGGTACAACTATGGCTACACCTTC. Protein: CASSLNRYNYGYTF.

This clonotype was detected many times. J is TRBJ1-2 and V is TRBV20-1; perhaps TRBD1 as D (6 bases). V was pared by 5 bases and J by 2 bases, with 15 bases between. Looked up from germline, CDR1 is DFQATT and CDR2 is SNEGSKA (reference sequence). The CDR3 extends over 14 amino acids. The CDR3 loop reads CSAPPRQGNYGYTF. The CDR3 bases are TGCAGTGCTCCCCCCAGGCAGGGGAACTATGGCTACACCTTC.

Many counts were recorded for this clonotype. The genes are TRBV6-1 and TRBJ1-5, with D hard to call. V was trimmed by 10 bases and J by 0 bases, leaving 10 bases between them. This CDR3 region has 13 residues. Germline CDR1 MNHNS, CDR2 SASEGT. This chain's CDR3 is CATKDDSNQPQHF. CDR3 DNA: TGTGCCACCAAGGACGATAGCAATCAGCCCCAGCATTTT.

J is TRBJ2-7 and V is TRBV20-1; D is unclear. Trimming stripped 0 bases from V and 3 bases from J, with 9 bases between. This CDR3 region has 13 residues. Germline CDR1 is DFQATT and CDR2 is SNEGSKA (reference sequence). CDR3 sequence (DNA): TGCAGTGCTAGAGAGCAGAGCGACTACGAGCAGTACTTC. Translating gives CSAREQSDYEQYF.

This clonotype was seen at least ten times. The V call is TRBV29-1, the J call TRBJ1-1, with D possibly TRBD1 on 5 matching bases. With 6 bases removed from V and 1 base from J, the gap between germline ends came to 12 bases. The CDR3 sequence is 13 residues long. CDR1 is SQVTM, CDR2 ANQGSEA, per germline. Here the CDR3 reads CSVRGKSNTEAFF. The CDR3 coding sequence is TGCAGCGTGCGGGGGAAGTCGAACACTGAAGCTTTCTTT.

V is TRBV6-1 and J is TRBJ1-2, with TRBD1 as a possible D gene (5 bases). Trimming left V 4 bases short and J 4 bases short, with 16 bases between. Per the germline V gene, CDR1 is MNHNS and CDR2 is SASEGT. The CDR3 contains 15 residues. CDR3 in amino acids: CASSAGGRGVYGYTF. The CDR3 nucleotides read TGTGCCAGCAGTGCGGGGGGACGAGGAGTCTATGGCTACACCTTC.

This clonotype was recorded at least ten times. The chain joins TRBV19 to TRBJ2-2, with D perhaps TRBD1 (6 bases). Trimming took 6 bases from V and 3 from J, leaving 11 bases between them. Germline values: CDR1 LNHDA, CDR2 SQIVND (reference sequence). The CDR3 runs to 14 residues. The CDR3 region is CASRPDSYTGELFF. The CDR3 DNA is TGTGCCAGTAGGCCGGACAGTTACACCGGGGAGCTGTTTTTT.